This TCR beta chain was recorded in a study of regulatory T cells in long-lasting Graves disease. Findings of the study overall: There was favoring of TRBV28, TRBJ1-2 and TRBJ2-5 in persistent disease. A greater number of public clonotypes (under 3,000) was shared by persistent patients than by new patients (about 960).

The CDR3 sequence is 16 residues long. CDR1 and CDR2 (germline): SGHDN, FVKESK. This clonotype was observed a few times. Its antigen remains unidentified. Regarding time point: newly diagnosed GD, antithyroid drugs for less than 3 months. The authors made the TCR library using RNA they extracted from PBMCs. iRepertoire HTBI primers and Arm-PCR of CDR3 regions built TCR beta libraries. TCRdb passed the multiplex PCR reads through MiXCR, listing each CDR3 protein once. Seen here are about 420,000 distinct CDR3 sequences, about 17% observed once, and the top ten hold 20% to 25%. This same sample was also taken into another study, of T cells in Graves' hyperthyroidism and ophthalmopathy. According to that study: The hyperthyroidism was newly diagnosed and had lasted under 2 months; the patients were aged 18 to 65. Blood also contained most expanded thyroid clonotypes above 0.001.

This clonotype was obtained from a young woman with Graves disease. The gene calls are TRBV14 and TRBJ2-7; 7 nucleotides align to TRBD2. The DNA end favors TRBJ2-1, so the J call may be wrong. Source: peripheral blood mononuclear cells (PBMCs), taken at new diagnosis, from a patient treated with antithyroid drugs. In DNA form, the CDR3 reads TGTGCCAGCAGCCCCCGAAATGGCGGGAGAGGGATTGAGCAGTTCTTC. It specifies CASSPRNGGRGIEQFF.